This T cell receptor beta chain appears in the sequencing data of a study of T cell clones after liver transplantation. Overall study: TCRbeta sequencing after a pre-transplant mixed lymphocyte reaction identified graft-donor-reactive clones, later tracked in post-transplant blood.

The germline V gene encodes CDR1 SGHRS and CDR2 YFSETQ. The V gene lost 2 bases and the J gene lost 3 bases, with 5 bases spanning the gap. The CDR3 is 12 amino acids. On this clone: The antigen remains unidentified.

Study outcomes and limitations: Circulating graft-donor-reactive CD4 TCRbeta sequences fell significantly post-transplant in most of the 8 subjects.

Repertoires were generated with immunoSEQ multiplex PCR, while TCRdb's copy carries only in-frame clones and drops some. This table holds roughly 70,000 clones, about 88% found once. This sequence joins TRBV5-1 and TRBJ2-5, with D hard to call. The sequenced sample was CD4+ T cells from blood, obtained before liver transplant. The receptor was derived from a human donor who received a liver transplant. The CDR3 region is CASSLGKETQYF. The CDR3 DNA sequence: TGCGCCAGCAGCTTAGGCAAAGAGACCCAGTACTTC.